The 32 T cell receptor beta chains below all came from one sample that was sequenced in a study of cytomegalovirus exposure and HLA in healthy donors. PCR amplification relied on 60 Vbeta primers (plus 13 Jbeta primers). Method: immunoSEQ multiplex PCR; TCRdb's copy keeps in-frame clones and lacks some. The sample shows fewer than 55,000 clones, about 60% of them seen only once. The sequenced sample was PBMCs. The origin of the receptors is a man between 60 and 75 years old in good health and CMV-seropositive.

This chain joins TRBV4-3 and TRBJ2-5; tentatively, D is TRBD2 (6 bases). The V end lost 4 bases, the J end lost 7 bases, and 22 bases lay between the germline ends. CDR1 is LGHNA and CDR2 is YSLEER in the germline V gene. The CDR3 contains 16 residues. The CDR3 nucleotides are TGCGCCAGCAGCCCCAAGGCCGGGAGCCGAGCGGGGACCCAGTACTTC. Translating it yields CASSPKAGSRAGTQYF.

The chain combines TRBV7-2 with TRBJ2-2; the D gene is possibly TRBD2 (5 bases). The CDR3 contains 15 residues. The V gene's germline CDR1 is SGHTA and CDR2 FQGNSA. V was cut by 1 base and J by 8 bases, with 14 bases left in between. In DNA form, the CDR3 reads TGTGCCAGCAGCTTAGATTCTCCGGGATTGGGGGAGCTGTTTTTT. This codes for CASSLDSPGLGELFF.

J is TRBJ2-7 and V is TRBV7-2, with no clear D. There are 15 residues in the CDR3. V dropped 1 base and J dropped 2 bases, with 12 bases sitting between them. Germline values: CDR1 SGHTA, CDR2 FQGNSA. The CDR3 nucleotides read TGTGCCAGCAGCTTAGGGGCAGGCGTCCCCTACGAGCAGTACTTC. It translates to CASSLGAGVPYEQYF. Supplemented by reference TRBV7-2 and TRBJ2-7, the full variable domain reads GAGVSQSPSNKVTEKGKDVELRCDPISGHTALYWYRQSLGQGLEFLIYFQGNSAPDKSGLPSDRFSAERTGGSVSTLTIQRTQQEDSAVYLCASSLGAGVPYEQYFGPGTRLTVT.

This clone showed up just a few times. V is TRBV7-8 and J is TRBJ2-1; 11 bases map to TRBD2. Germline V gene lookup returns CDR1 SGHVS and CDR2 FQNEAQ. This CDR3 contains 14 residues. The V gene end was trimmed by 2 bases and the J gene end by 9 bases; junction bases not matched to a gene: 3. CDR3 DNA sequence: TGTGCCAGCAGCTTAAGTGGGACTAGCGGTGAGCAGTTCTTC. It encodes CASSLSGTSGEQFF.

This clone occurred a few times. The gene calls are TRBV6-1 and TRBJ2-1, with 9 bases lining up with TRBD2. CDR3 length equals 15 residues. V shed 2 bases and J 4 bases; nucleotides not matched to a gene: 3. CDR1 and CDR2 from the germline V gene are MNHNS and SASEGT. CDR3 coding DNA: TGTGCCAGCAGTGAACGACTAGCGGAGTACAATGAGCAGTTCTTC. As protein: CASSERLAEYNEQFF.

In this sample, this clone turned up a few times. V is TRBV27 and J is TRBJ2-2, with 16 bases fitting TRBD2. Trimming cost V 5 bases and J 4 bases; bases outside gene matches: 7. Looked up from germline, CDR1 is MNHEY and CDR2 is SMNVEV (reference sequence). This CDR3 is built from 18 residues. The CDR3, as DNA: TGTGCCAGCAGTCAAGGGACTAGCGGGAGGGTCGGCACCGGGGAGCTGTTTTTT. Its translation: CASSQGTSGRVGTGELFF.

The chain is built from TRBV5-1 and TRBJ2-3; D unclear. The germline CDR1 and CDR2 sequences are SGHRS and YFSETQ. This CDR3 is 13 amino acids long. The V end lost 0 bases, the J end lost 4 bases, and 6 bases lay between the germline ends. CDR3 protein: CASSLAGSDTQYF. The DNA of the CDR3 is TGCGCCAGCAGCTTGGCCGGGTCAGATACGCAGTATTTT.

This clone has a handful of counts. V usage is TRBV20-1 and J usage is TRBJ1-1; D remains ambiguous. V lost 1 base to trimming and J lost 10 bases, with 10 bases between them. The CDR3 covers 11 residues. Germline CDR1 reads DFQATT; CDR2 reads SNEGSKA (reference sequence). The CDR3 loop is CSARGPGGAFF. The DNA for the CDR3 is TGCAGTGCTAGAGGACCCGGCGGAGCTTTCTTT.

This clone was counted a few times. The chain employs TRBV9 and TRBJ2-3, with 8 bases fitting TRBD2. Germline CDR1 SGDLS, CDR2 YYNGEE. The CDR3 sequence is 15 residues long. Losses at the gene ends were 0 bases for V and 3 bases for J; bases not matched to a gene: 3. CDR3: CASSVDPSGTDTQYF. CDR3 bases: TGTGCCAGCAGCGTAGACCCTAGCGGGACAGATACGCAGTATTTT.

V is TRBV2 and J is TRBJ1-3, with D possibly matching TRBD1 (6 bases). Germline assignment: CDR1 SNHLY and CDR2 FYNNEI. This CDR3 has 16 amino acids. V lost 2 bases, J lost 4 bases, and 15 bases lay in between. The CDR3: CASSEKQGTGGNTIYF. The DNA of the CDR3 is TGTGCCAGCAGTGAAAAACAGGGAACGGGAGGAAACACCATATATTTT.

This clone was found a few times. The chain is built from TRBV7-6 and TRBJ1-1; 9 nucleotides align to TRBD1. The trim removed 3 bases at V and 1 base at J, leaving 6 bases unmatched. Germline CDR1 is SGHVS and CDR2 is FNYEAQ. The CDR3 has 16 residues. The DNA for the CDR3 is TGTGCCAGCAGCTTGGGGACAGGGTCAGGGAACACTGAAGCTTTCTTT. Encoded protein: CASSLGTGSGNTEAFF. The full variable domain, rest sourced from reference TRBV7-6 and TRBJ1-1, is GAGVSQSPRYKVTKRGQDVALRCDPISGHVSLYWYRQALGQGPEFLTYFNYEAQQDKSGLPNDRFSAERPEGSISTLTIQRTEQRDSAMYRCASSLGTGSGNTEAFFGQGTRLTVV.

The V gene is TRBV7-3, the J gene TRBJ2-3, with TRBD1 matching over 12 bases. Losses at the gene ends were 5 bases for V and 1 base for J; bases not matched to a gene: 10. Germline V CDR1 and CDR2: SGHTA, FQGTGA. The CDR3 has 18 amino acids. The chain's CDR3 is CASSLRDRGRLGTDTQYF. The CDR3 bases are TGTGCCAGCAGCCTTAGGGACAGGGGGCGATTAGGCACAGATACGCAGTATTTT.

The chain is built from TRBV7-9 and TRBJ2-5, with D tentatively TRBD2 (6 bases). CDR1 and CDR2 (germline): SEHNR, FQNEAQ (reference sequence). The V and J ends lost 5 bases and 5 bases respectively, with 15 bases between them. This CDR3 region has 14 residues. CDR3 bases: TGTGCCAGCAGCCCCCCTCTTGGGGGGGAGACCCAGTACTTC. As protein: CASSPPLGGETQYF.

This clone was detected only a few times. CDR3: CASRRQGAKNEQFF. For the CDR3, the DNA is TGTGCCAGCAGGAGACAGGGGGCTAAGAATGAGCAGTTCTTC. The chain joins TRBV11-2 to TRBJ2-1; 10 nucleotides line up with TRBD1. CDR3 length: 14 residues. V dropped 6 bases and J dropped 7; count of bases not matched to a gene: 6. Germline loops: CDR1 SGHAT, CDR2 FQNNGV.

The chain uses TRBV7-2 and TRBJ1-3; D is perhaps TRBD1 (5 bases). V dropped 4 bases and J dropped 1 base, with 11 bases sitting between them. Germline CDR1 reads SGHTA; CDR2 reads FQGNSA. CDR3 size: 15 residues. The CDR3 here is CASSSHTGSGNTIYF. Here the CDR3 DNA reads TGTGCCAGCAGCTCACATACAGGTTCTGGAAACACCATATATTTT. Drawing the rest from reference TRBV7-2 and TRBJ1-3, the complete variable domain is GAGVSQSPSNKVTEKGKDVELRCDPISGHTALYWYRQSLGQGLEFLIYFQGNSAPDKSGLPSDRFSAERTGGSVSTLTIQRTQQEDSAVYLCASSSHTGSGNTIYFGEGSWLTVV.

The V and J genes are TRBV9 and TRBJ1-3; D is unclear. Germline V gene lookup returns CDR1 SGDLS and CDR2 YYNGEE. The CDR3 has 13 amino acids. Trimming took off 4 bases at V and 1 base at J, with 6 bases between the two ends. Written as DNA, the CDR3 is TGTGCCAGCAGCCCCATTTCTGGAAACACCATATATTTT. Its protein is CASSPISGNTIYF.

The J gene is TRBJ1-2, the V gene TRBV10-3; 7 bases fit TRBD1. The CDR3 extends over 14 amino acids. V dropped 3 bases and J dropped 8; count of bases not matched to a gene: 9. In germline, CDR1 is ENHRY, CDR2 SYGVKD. The CDR3 protein is CAISDQEGAKGYTF. As DNA, the CDR3 is TGTGCCATCAGTGACCAGGAGGGGGCAAAAGGCTACACCTTC.

V usage is TRBV7-9 and J usage is TRBJ2-2, with D perhaps matching TRBD1 (5 bases). V lost 7 bases, J lost 2 bases, and 11 bases lay in between. The CDR3 runs to 14 residues. Germline V lookup: CDR1 SEHNR, CDR2 FQNEAQ (reference sequence). The CDR3 DNA reads TGTGCCAGCATCCGGACACGTAACACCGGGGAGCTGTTTTTT. Protein sequence: CASIRTRNTGELFF.

The chain is built from TRBV30 and TRBJ1-2, with a possible D match to TRBD1 (5 bases). Looked up from germline, CDR1 is GTSNPN and CDR2 is SVGIG (reference sequence). The CDR3 is 15 amino acids. Deletions cut 0 bases from V and 4 bases from J, with 15 bases between. The DNA of the CDR3 is TGTGCCTGGAGTGTAAGTCCAGGGAGGGGCTATGGCTACACCTTC. Translation: CAWSVSPGRGYGYTF.

The CDR3: CASSRRETDTQYF. The CDR3 nucleotides read TGTGCCAGCAGCAGGAGGGAAACAGATACGCAGTATTTT. V is TRBV25-1 and J is TRBJ2-3; TRBD2 is a possible D gene (6 bases). The germline CDR1 and CDR2 sequences are MGHDK and SYGVNS. Deletions cut 6 bases from V and 3 bases from J, with 10 bases between. This CDR3 is built from 13 residues.

This rearrangement joins TRBV5-1 to TRBJ2-5; TRBD1 is a possible D gene (5 bases). CDR1 SGHRS and CDR2 YFSETQ come from the germline V gene. The CDR3 is made up of 14 amino acids. V lost 4 bases to trimming and J lost 4 bases, with 14 bases between them. The CDR3 spells CASSPPTDLETQYF. CDR3 sequence (DNA): TGCGCCAGCAGCCCACCGACAGACCTAGAGACCCAGTACTTC.

This clone was found once. The chain joins TRBV29-1 to TRBJ2-1, with 10 bases fitting TRBD2. The CDR3 spans 17 residues. The trim removed 3 bases at V and 0 bases at J, leaving 8 bases unmatched. Germline V gene data show CDR1 as SQVTM and CDR2 as ANQGSEA. The CDR3 DNA follows: TGCAGCGTTGATGGTCCCCTAGCGGGAGACTCCTACAATGAGCAGTTCTTC. It codes for CSVDGPLAGDSYNEQFF.

The table lists this clone with a few counts. The rearrangement uses TRBV5-1 and TRBJ1-1, with 7 nucleotides matching TRBD1. This CDR3 contains 14 residues. The V gene end was trimmed by 3 bases and the J gene end by 2 bases; junction bases not matched to a gene: 4. The V gene's germline CDR1 is SGHRS and CDR2 YFSETQ. The CDR3 nucleotides are TGCGCCAGCAGCTCCGGGACAGCAAACACTGAAGCTTTCTTT. It specifies CASSSGTANTEAFF.

The chain carries TRBV4-2 and TRBJ2-7, with TRBD1 as a possible D gene (5 bases). CDR3 length: 16 amino acids. V was clipped by 2 bases and J by 2 bases, with 16 bases between them. Germline V gene sequence: CDR1 LGHNA, CDR2 YNFKEQ. CDR3 region: CASSQLAETVTYEQYF. The DNA of the CDR3 is TGTGCCAGCAGCCAATTAGCCGAGACAGTAACCTACGAGCAGTACTTC.

The V gene is TRBV4-3, the J gene TRBJ1-2; tentative D call: TRBD1 (5 bases). CDR1 and CDR2 from the germline V gene are LGHNA and YSLEER. This CDR3 is 15 amino acids long. The V end was cut by 0 bases, the J end by 4 bases, with 12 bases between. The CDR3 reads CASSQETVPFYGYTF. The CDR3 DNA follows: TGCGCCAGCAGCCAAGAGACAGTCCCCTTCTATGGCTACACCTTC.

The chain has TRBV5-3 and TRBJ1-2; 8 bases map to TRBD1. TRBV5-3 counts as an open reading frame of uncertain function. After removal of 3 bases from V and 5 bases from J, the junction contained 3 bases not matched to a gene. The CDR3 is 13 amino acids. CDR3 residues: CARSSTGGYGYTF. DNA for the CDR3: TGTGCCAGAAGCTCAACAGGGGGATATGGCTACACCTTC.

The gene calls are TRBV18 and TRBJ1-1, with unresolved D. The CDR3 is 15 amino acids. Germline CDR1 and CDR2: KGHSH and LQKENI. Deletions cut 0 bases from V and 0 bases from J, with 8 bases between. This CDR3 reads CASSPPSKMNTEAFF. In DNA form, the CDR3 reads TGTGCCAGCTCACCACCGTCCAAAATGAACACTGAAGCTTTCTTT.

This clone was found a few times. The gene calls are TRBV6-4 and TRBJ2-1; 10 bases line up with TRBD2. Unmatched junction bases numbered 6, after V lost 4 bases and J lost 9 bases. The CDR3 length is 14 residues. CDR1 and CDR2 (germline): MRHNA, SNTAGT. CDR3 sequence: CASSVASGSGEQFF. The DNA of the CDR3 is TGTGCCAGCAGTGTTGCTAGCGGGAGCGGTGAGCAGTTCTTC.

This clone was found once. This chain joins TRBV7-2 and TRBJ1-3; D is uncertain. The CDR3 extends over 15 amino acids. V was pared by 2 bases and J by 0 bases, with 8 bases between. The germline CDR1 and CDR2 sequences are SGHTA and FQGNSA. CDR3 bases: TGTGCCAGCAGCTTACAGTATGGCTCTGGAAACACCATATATTTT. This encodes CASSLQYGSGNTIYF.

The rearrangement joins TRBV2 to TRBJ2-1, with TRBD2 matching 13 bases. V lost 10 bases, J lost 6 bases, and 9 bases stayed unmatched. The V gene's germline CDR1 is SNHLY and CDR2 FYNNEI. The CDR3 has 15 amino acids. CDR3 bases: TGTGCCACCCGGACTAGCGGGAGTTTTGGCAATGAGCAGTTCTTC. Translated, it gives CATRTSGSFGNEQFF. Looking up the rest from reference TRBV2 and TRBJ2-1 gives the full variable domain: EPEVTQTPSHQVTQMGQEVILRCVPISNHLYFYWYRQILGQKVEFLVSFYNNEISEKSEIFDDQFSVERPDGSNFTLKIRSTKLEDSAMYFCATRTSGSFGNEQFFGPGTRLTVL.

The chain joins TRBV4-1 to TRBJ1-2, with 7 bases that match TRBD1. CDR3 length: 12 amino acids. V was clipped by 8 bases and J by 1 base; unmatched bases: 1. Germline V gene sequence: CDR1 MGHRA, CDR2 YSYEKL. CDR3 coding DNA: TGCGCCAGCCACAGGGGTAACTATGGCTACACCTTC. Protein sequence: CASHRGNYGYTF.

The chain recombines TRBV27 with TRBJ2-1; possibly TRBD2 for D (5 bases). V lost 3 bases and J lost 4, with 7 bases in between. Germline V gene sequence: CDR1 MNHEY, CDR2 SMNVEV (reference sequence). The CDR3 spans 13 residues. CDR3 DNA: TGTGCCAGCAGTTTGGACTCGTACAATGAGCAGTTCTTC. Translation gives CASSLDSYNEQFF.